This T cell receptor (beta chain) was obtained from a study of CD8+ T cells in alopecia areata. It was cDNA, reverse transcribed from extracted RNA, that served as the sequencing template. Generated by immunoSEQ multiplex PCR, the TCRdb table keeps only in-frame clones and is missing some. In the table there are tens of thousands of clones, around 65% of which are singletons. Treatment given: oral pan-JAK inhibitor, 5-10 mg twice daily. In germline, CDR1 is LNHDA, CDR2 SQIVND (reference sequence). The V and J ends lost 7 bases and 3 bases, in that order; junction bases with no gene match: 6. This CDR3 spans 16 amino acids.

Here the sequenced sample was CD8+ T cells sorted from blood, taken at week 24, from a patient treated with tofacitinib. V usage is TRBV19 and J usage is TRBJ1-6; 10 nucleotides agree with TRBD1. This clonotype was obtained from a human donor with alopecia areata. CDR3 loop: CASKGQGVVYNSPLHF. The CDR3 nucleotides read TGTGCCAGTAAAGGACAGGGGGTTGTCTATAATTCACCCCTCCACTTT.